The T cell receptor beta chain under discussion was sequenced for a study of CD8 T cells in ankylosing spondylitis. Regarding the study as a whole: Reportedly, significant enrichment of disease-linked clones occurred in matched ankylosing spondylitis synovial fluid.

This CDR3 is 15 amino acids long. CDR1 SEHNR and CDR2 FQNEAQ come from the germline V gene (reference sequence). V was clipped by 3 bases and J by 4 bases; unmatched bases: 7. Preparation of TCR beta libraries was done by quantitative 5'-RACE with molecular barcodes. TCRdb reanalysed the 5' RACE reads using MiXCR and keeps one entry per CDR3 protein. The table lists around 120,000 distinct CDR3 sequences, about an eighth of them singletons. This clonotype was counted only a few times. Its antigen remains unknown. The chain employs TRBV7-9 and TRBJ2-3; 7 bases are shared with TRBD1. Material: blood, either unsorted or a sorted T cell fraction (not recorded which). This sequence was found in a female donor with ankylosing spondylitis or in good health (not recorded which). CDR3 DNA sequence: TGTGCCAGCAGCTTCAACAGGGGCCTCGCAGATACGCAGTATTTT. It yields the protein CASSFNRGLADTQYF.